These 5 T cell receptor beta chains originate from one sample sequenced in a study of T-cell memory formation after mild COVID-19. From the 5' RACE reads, TCRdb called clonotypes with MiXCR, one entry per CDR3 protein. In the table there are tens of thousands of distinct CDR3 sequences, about 6.8% of which are singletons. Sequenced sample: PBMCs or a T cell subset sorted from them (not recorded which). These receptors were obtained from an adult who had mild COVID-19 (a few samples of this study predate the infection). Cell type and time point are not known.

V usage is TRBV5-4 and J usage is TRBJ1-2, with unresolved D. With 1 base removed from V and 2 bases from J, the gap between germline ends came to 9 bases. The germline CDR1 and CDR2 sequences are SGHNT and YYREEE (reference sequence). This CDR3 region has 14 residues. CDR3 sequence reads: CASSLSTDNYGYTF. CDR3 sequence (DNA): TGTGCCAGCAGCTTGAGTACAGACAACTATGGCTACACCTTC.

The chain carries TRBV9 and TRBJ1-2, with D maybe TRBD1 (6 bases). Trimming took 4 bases from V and 2 from J, leaving 15 bases between them. In germline, CDR1 is SGDLS, CDR2 YYNGEE. This CDR3 spans 15 amino acids. The CDR3 region has the DNA TGTGCCAGCAGCCTAGGTGGGGGCAGGAACTATGGCTACACCTTC. Its protein is CASSLGGGRNYGYTF.

The V and J genes are TRBV7-8 and TRBJ2-5, with TRBD1 matching over 7 bases. There are 14 residues in the CDR3. V was pared by 5 bases and J by 5 bases, with 8 bases of the junction left unmatched. Germline V gene lookup returns CDR1 SGHVS and CDR2 FQNEAQ. CDR3: CASSPGGRGETQYF. The CDR3 DNA reads as TGTGCCAGCAGCCCTGGGGGCAGGGGGGAGACCCAGTACTTC.

V is TRBV11-3 and J is TRBJ2-3; 9 bases fit TRBD1. The germline gives CDR1 SGHNT, CDR2 YENEEA. There are 14 residues in the CDR3. V was clipped by 6 bases and J by 6 bases; unmatched bases: 7. The CDR3 is CASRPGQGSDTQYF. The CDR3 DNA is TGTGCCAGCAGGCCGGGACAGGGATCGGATACGCAGTATTTT.

The chain has TRBV18 and TRBJ2-7; D may be TRBD1 (5 bases). CDR3 length: 14 amino acids. V lost 6 bases and J lost 0, with 12 bases in between. Per the germline V gene, CDR1 is KGHSH and CDR2 is LQKENI. DNA for the CDR3: TGTGCCAGCTCCCCGGAACAGGACTCCTACGAGCAGTACTTC. This sequence encodes CASSPEQDSYEQYF.